This T cell receptor beta chain was identified in a study of breast tumors, draining lymph nodes, adjacent tissues. This clonotype was observed many times. Its antigen is as yet unknown. Axillary draining lymph nodes of breast cancer patients supplied the node samples. The CDR3 runs to 12 residues. V lost 4 bases to trimming and J lost 2 bases, with 5 bases between them. Looked up from germline, CDR1 is SQVTM and CDR2 is ANQGSEA. TCRdb reprocessed the multiplex PCR reads with MiXCR, giving one entry per CDR3 protein. Of 130,000 or so distinct CDR3 sequences listed, about a fifth were seen once; the top ten hold roughly 2.5%. Findings of the study overall: The data were judged consistent with most tumor T cells coming from lymph node and expanding in tumor. That most tumor T cells come from lymph nodes remained unproven. Tumor and nontumor repertoires were significantly more similar in luminal-like than in basal-like breast cancer. Tumor repertoires ranked between lymph nodes and nontumor tissue in diversity, with V and J gene preferences.

The chain recombines TRBV29-1 with TRBJ2-2, with unresolved D. The material sequenced was axillary lymph node tissue. The receptor was derived from a female donor with breast cancer. Some clones in this sample may be carry-over from other donors' samples. CDR3 DNA sequence: TGCAGCGTTGGCGGTAACACCGGGGAGCTGTTTTTT. Amino acids: CSVGGNTGELFF.